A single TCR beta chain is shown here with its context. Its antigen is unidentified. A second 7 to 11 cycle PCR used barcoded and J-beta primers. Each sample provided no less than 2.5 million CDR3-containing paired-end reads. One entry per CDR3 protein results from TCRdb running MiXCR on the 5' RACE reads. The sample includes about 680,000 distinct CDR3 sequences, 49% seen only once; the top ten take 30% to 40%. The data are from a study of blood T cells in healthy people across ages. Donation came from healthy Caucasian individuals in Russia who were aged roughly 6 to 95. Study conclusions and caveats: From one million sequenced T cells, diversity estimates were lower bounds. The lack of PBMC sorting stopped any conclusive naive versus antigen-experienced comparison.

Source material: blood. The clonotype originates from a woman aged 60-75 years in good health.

The CDR3 sequence: CASGLWQGTQYF. Written as DNA, the CDR3 is TGTGCTAGTGGTTTGTGGCAGGGCACGCAGTATTTT. The chain links TRBV12-5 to TRBJ2-3; weak D call: TRBD1 (5 bases). Germline V gene data show CDR1 as LGHNT and CDR2 as FRNRAP. Deletions cut 2 bases from V and 9 bases from J, with 9 bases between. The CDR3 consists of 12 residues.